Listed below are T cell receptor beta chains from one sample, sequenced in a study of blood T cell repertoires in COVID-19. Here immunoSEQ multiplex PCR was the method, and the copy in TCRdb shows in-frame clones only, minus some. Of about 160,000 clones listed, about 86% are singletons. Sequencing was performed on PBMCs or T cells enriched from blood (not recorded which). The source is a man aged 50 or older who had recovered from COVID-19. Both conserved end residues are part of each CDR3. Fields, in order: V gene, J gene, CDR3 protein.

v_gene: TRBV12-5
j_gene: TRBJ1-2
CDR3aa: CASGLGQGNYGYTF

v_gene: TRBV6-6
j_gene: TRBJ1-1
CDR3aa: CASSHTPGHNEAFF

v_gene: TRBV27
j_gene: TRBJ1-2
CDR3aa: CASRADRAYGYTF

v_gene: TRBV7-8
j_gene: TRBJ2-1
CDR3aa: CASSLEGRGARNEQFF

v_gene: TRBV5-6
j_gene: TRBJ2-7
CDR3aa: CASSSLGGADEQYF

v_gene: TRBV19
j_gene: TRBJ1-2
CDR3aa: CASSARQGGAPGYTF

v_gene: TRBV30
j_gene: TRBJ2-2
CDR3aa: CAWSVTQTPNTGELFF

v_gene: TRBV5-1
j_gene: TRBJ2-2
CDR3aa: CASSPRTGGTGELFF

v_gene: TRBV11-2
j_gene: TRBJ2-1
CDR3aa: CASSLGRAGFLRGEQFF

v_gene: TRBV18
j_gene: TRBJ2-3
CDR3aa: CASSRQGRDTQYF